This T cell receptor (beta chain) was documented in a study of blood T cell repertoires in COVID-19. The wider study: The United States, Italy and Spain were the sources of the acute and convalescent COVID-19 samples. Sources were T cells, B-cell-depleted T cells, or PBMCs; the material itself was cDNA or gDNA.

The CDR3 spans 16 residues. The J segment lost 1 base and the V segment lost 3 bases, leaving 4 bases of the junction unmatched. The germline gives CDR1 MGHRA, CDR2 YSYEKL. Authors' analysis steps: Reference gene primer amplification gave nucleated cell count estimates. The assay was immunoSEQ multiplex PCR, and TCRdb's table has in-frame clones only and misses some. The V and J calls and clone size are taken from that table; D and trimming were inferred from the DNA. The sample has 84,000 or so clones, approximately 78% seen once. Sequenced material: peripheral blood. The rearrangement uses TRBV4-1 and TRBJ1-5, with 9 bases identical to TRBD1. This TCR was sampled from a woman aged 80 or over with acute or convalescent COVID-19. The CDR3 DNA follows: TGCGCCAGCAGCCACATCGACAGGGGGAGCAATCAGCCCCAGCATTTT. It translates to CASSHIDRGSNQPQHF.